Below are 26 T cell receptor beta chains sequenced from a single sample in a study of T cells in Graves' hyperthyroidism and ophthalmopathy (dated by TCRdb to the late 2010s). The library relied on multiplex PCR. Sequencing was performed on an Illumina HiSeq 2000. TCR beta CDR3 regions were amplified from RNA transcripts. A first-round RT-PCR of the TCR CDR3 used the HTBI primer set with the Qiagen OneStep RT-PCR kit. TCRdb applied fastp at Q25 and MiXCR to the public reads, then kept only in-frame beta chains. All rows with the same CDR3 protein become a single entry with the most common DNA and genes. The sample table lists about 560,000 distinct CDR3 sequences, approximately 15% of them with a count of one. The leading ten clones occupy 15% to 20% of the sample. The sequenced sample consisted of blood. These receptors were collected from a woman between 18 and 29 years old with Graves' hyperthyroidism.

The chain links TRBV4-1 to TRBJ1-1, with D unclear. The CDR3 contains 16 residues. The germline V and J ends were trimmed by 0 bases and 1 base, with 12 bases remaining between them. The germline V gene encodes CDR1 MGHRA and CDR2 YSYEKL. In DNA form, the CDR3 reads TGCGCCAGCAGCCAAGATGGAGGTTCCAAGAACACTGAAGCTTTCTTT. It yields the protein CASSQDGGSKNTEAFF.

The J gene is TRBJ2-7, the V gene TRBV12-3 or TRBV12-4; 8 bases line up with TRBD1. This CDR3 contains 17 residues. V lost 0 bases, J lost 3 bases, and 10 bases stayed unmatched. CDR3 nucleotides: TGTGCCAGCAGTTTAGCGCGACGGACAGGGATTTACTACGAGCAGTACTTC. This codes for CASSLARRTGIYYEQYF.

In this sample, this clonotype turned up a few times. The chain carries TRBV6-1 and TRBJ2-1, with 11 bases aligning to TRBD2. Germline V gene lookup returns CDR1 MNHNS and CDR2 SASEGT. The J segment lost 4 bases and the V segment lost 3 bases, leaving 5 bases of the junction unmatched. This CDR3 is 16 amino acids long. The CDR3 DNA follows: TGTGCCAGCAGTGAGCATAGCGGGGGGGGTTACAATGAGCAGTTCTTC. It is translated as CASSEHSGGGYNEQFF.

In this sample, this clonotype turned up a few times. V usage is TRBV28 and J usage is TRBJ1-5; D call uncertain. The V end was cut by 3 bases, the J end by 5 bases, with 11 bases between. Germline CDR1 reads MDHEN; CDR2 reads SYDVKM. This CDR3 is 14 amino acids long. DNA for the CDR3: TGTGCCAGCAGTTTTGGCACCGGTTATCAGCCCCAGCATTTT. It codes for CASSFGTGYQPQHF.

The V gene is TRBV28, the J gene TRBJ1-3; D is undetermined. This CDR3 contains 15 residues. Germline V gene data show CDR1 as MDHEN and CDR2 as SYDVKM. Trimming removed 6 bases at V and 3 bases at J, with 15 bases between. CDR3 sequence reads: CASSRPGTFGNTIYF. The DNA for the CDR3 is TGTGCCAGCAGCCGACCGGGAACCTTTGGAAACACCATATATTTT. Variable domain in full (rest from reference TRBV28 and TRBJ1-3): DVKVTQSSRYLVKRTGEKVFLECVQDMDHENMFWYRQDPGLGLRLIYFSYDVKMKEKGDIPEGYSVSREKKERFSLILESASTNQTSMYLCASSRPGTFGNTIYFGEGSWLTVV.

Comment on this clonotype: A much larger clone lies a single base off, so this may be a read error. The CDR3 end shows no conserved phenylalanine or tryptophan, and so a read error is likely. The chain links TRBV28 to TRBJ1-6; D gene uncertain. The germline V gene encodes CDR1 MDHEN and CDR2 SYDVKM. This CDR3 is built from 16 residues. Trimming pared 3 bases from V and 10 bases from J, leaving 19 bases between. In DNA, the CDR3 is TGTGCCAGCAGTTTTCCCGAAAGGGAGGTTGAGTCACCCCTCCACTCT. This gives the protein CASSFPEREVESPLHS.

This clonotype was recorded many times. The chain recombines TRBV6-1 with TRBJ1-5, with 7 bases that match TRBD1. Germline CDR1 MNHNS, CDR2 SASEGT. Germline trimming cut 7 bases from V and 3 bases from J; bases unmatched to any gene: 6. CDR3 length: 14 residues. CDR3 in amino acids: CASNLGQYNQPQHF. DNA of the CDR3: TGTGCCAGCAACTTGGGACAGTACAATCAGCCCCAGCATTTT.

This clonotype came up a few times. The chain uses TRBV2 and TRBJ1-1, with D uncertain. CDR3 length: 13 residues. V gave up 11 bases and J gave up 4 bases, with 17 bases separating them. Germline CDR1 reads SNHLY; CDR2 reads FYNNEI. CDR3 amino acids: CALVRTSGTEAFF. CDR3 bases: TGTGCCCTTGTGAGGACCTCGGGCACTGAAGCTTTCTTT.

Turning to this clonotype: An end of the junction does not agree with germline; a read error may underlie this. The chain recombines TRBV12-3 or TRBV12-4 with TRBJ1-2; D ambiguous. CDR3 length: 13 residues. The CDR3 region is CASSLRLGYGCTF. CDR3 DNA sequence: TGTGCCAGCAGTTTGCGACTCGGGTATGGCTGCACCTTC.

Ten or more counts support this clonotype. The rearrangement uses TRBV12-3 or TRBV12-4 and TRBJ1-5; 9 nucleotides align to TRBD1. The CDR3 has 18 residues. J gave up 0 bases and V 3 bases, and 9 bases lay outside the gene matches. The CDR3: CASSLDRGLGYSNQPQHF. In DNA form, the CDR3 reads TGTGCCAGCAGTTTGGACAGGGGCCTGGGGTATAGCAATCAGCCCCAGCATTTT.

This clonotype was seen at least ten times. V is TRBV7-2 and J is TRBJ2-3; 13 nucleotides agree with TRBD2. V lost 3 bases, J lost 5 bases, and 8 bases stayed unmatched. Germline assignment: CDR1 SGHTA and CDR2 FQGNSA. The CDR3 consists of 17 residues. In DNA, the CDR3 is TGTGCCAGCAGCTTGGTTGGGACTAGCGGGACTGGAGATACGCAGTATTTT. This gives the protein CASSLVGTSGTGDTQYF.

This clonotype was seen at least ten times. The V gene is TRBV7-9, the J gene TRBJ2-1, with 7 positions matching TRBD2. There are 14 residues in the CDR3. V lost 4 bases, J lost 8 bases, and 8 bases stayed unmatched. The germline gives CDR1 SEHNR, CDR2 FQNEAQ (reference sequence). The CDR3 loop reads CASSSWTSWDEQFF. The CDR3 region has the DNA TGTGCCAGCAGCTCGTGGACTAGTTGGGATGAGCAGTTCTTC. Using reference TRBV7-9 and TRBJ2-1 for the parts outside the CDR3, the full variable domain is DTGVSQNPRHKITKRGQNVTFRCDPISEHNRLYWYRQTLGQGPEFLTYFQNEAQLEKSRLLSDRFSAERPKGSFSTLEIQRTEQGDSAMYLCASSSWTSWDEQFFGPGTRLTVL.

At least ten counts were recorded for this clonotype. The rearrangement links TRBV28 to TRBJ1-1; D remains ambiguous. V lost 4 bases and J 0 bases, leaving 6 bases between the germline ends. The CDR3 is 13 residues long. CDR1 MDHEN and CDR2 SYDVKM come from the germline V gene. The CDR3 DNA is TGTGCCAGCAGTTCCCGGGTGAACACTGAAGCTTTCTTT. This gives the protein CASSSRVNTEAFF.

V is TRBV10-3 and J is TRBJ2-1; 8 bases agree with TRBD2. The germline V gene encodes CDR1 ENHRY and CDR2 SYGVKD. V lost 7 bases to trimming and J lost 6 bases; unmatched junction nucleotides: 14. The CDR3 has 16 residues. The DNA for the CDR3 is TGTGCCATCAAAGGTGCGTCAGCGGGAGTCTCCAATGAGCAGTTCTTC. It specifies CAIKGASAGVSNEQFF.

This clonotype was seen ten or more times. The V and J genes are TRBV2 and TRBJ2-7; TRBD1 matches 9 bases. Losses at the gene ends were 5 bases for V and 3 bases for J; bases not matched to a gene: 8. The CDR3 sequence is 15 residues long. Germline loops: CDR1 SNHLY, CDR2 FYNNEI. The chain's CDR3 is CASSYRDRVSYEQYF. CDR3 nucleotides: TGTGCCAGCAGTTACCGGGACAGGGTAAGCTACGAGCAGTACTTC.

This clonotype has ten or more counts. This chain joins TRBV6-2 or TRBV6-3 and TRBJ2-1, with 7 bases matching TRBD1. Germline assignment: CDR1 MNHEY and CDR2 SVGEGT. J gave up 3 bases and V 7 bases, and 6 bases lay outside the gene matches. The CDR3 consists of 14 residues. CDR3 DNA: TGTGCCAGCACCCTTGCAGGGGGCTACAATGAGCAGTTCTTC. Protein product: CASTLAGGYNEQFF.

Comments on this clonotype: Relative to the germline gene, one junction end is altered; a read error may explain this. The CDR3 spells CASSLEGRSFGYEQSF. The CDR3 DNA is TGTGCCAGCAGCTTAGAGGGACGTAGTTTTGGGTACGAGCAGTCCTTC. This sequence joins TRBV7-9 and TRBJ2-7; D may correspond to TRBD1 or TRBD2 (5 bases each). CDR1 is SEHNR and CDR2 is FQNEAQ in the germline V gene (reference sequence). This CDR3 spans 16 amino acids.

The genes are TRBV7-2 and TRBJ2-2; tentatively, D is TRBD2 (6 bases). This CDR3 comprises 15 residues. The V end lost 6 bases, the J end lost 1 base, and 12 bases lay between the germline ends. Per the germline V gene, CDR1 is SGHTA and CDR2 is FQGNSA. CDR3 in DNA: TGTGCCAGCAGGTCAAGACTAGGGAACACCGGGGAGCTGTTTTTT. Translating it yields CASRSRLGNTGELFF.

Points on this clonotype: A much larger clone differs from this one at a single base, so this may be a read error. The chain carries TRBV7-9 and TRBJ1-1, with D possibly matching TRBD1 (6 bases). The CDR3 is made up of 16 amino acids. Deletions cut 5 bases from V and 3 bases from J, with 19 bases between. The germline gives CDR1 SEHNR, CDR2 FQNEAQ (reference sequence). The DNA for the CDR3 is TGTGCCAGCAGCCCAACGCACAGGGTATCGCACACTGAAGCTTTCTTT. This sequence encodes CASSPTHRVSHTEAFF. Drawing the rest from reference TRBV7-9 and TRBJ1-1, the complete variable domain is DTGVSQNPRHKITKRGQNVTFRCDPISEHNRLYWYRQTLGQGPEFLTYFQNEAQLEKSRLLSDRFSAERPKGSFSTLEIQRTEQGDSAMYLCASSPTHRVSHTEAFFGQGTRLTVV.

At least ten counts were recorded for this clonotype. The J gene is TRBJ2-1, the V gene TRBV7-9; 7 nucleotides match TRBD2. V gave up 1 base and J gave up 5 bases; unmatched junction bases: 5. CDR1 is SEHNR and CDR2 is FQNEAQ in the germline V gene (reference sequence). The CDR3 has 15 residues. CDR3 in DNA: TGTGCCAGCAGCTTAGGCGGGAGACCCAACAATGAGCAGTTCTTC. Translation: CASSLGGRPNNEQFF. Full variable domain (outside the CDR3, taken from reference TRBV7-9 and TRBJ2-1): DTGVSQNPRHKITKRGQNVTFRCDPISEHNRLYWYRQTLGQGPEFLTYFQNEAQLEKSRLLSDRFSAERPKGSFSTLEIQRTEQGDSAMYLCASSLGGRPNNEQFFGPGTRLTVL.

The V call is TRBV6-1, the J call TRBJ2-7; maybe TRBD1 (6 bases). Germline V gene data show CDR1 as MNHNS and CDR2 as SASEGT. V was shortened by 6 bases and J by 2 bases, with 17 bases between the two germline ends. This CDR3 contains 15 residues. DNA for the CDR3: TGTGCCAGCAGGGGGGACATAGACTTTCCCTACGAGCAGTACTTC. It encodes CASRGDIDFPYEQYF.

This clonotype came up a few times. The CDR3 loop reads CASSPWPGAALMTGELFF. The CDR3 DNA reads TGTGCCAGCAGCCCCTGGCCAGGGGCCGCTTTGATGACCGGGGAGCTGTTTTTT. The rearrangement uses TRBV5-4 and TRBJ2-2; a possible D gene is TRBD1 (6 bases). V was trimmed by 4 bases and J by 5 bases, leaving 24 bases between them. This CDR3 is 18 amino acids long. The germline V gene encodes CDR1 SGHNT and CDR2 YYREEE (reference sequence).

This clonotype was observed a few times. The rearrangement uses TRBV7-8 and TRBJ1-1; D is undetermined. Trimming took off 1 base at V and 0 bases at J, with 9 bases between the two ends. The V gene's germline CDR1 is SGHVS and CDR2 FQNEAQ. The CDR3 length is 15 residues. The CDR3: CASSLVRPLNTEAFF. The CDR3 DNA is TGTGCCAGCAGCTTAGTCAGGCCCCTGAACACTGAAGCTTTCTTT.

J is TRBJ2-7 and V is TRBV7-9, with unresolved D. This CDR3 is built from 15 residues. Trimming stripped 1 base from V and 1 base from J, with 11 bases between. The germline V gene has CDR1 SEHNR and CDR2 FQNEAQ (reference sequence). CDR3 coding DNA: TGTGCCAGCAGCTTAGGGGGTACCCTTTCCTACGAGCAGTACTTC. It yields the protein CASSLGGTLSYEQYF.

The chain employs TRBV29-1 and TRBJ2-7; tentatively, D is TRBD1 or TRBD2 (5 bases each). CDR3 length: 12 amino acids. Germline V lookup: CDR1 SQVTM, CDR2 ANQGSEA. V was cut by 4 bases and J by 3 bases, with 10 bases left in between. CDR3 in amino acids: CSVVGEFYEQYF. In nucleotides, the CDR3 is TGCAGCGTTGTGGGGGAGTTCTACGAGCAGTACTTC.

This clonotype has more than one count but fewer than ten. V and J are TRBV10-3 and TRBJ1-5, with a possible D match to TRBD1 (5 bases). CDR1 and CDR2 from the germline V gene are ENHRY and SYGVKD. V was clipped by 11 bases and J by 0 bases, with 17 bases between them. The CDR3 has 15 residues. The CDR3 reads CASRAEIHSNQPQHF. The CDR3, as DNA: TGTGCCTCCAGGGCGGAGATTCATAGCAATCAGCCCCAGCATTTT.